These 7 T cell receptor beta chains were all obtained from the same sample, sequenced in a study of blood T cells in healthy people across ages. Through a sample-barcoded 5' primer and a J-beta primer mix, a second PCR was run for 7 to 11 cycles. TCRdb passed the 5' RACE reads through MiXCR, listing each CDR3 protein once. The sample holds 550,000 to 800,000 distinct CDR3 sequences, 21% seen once. The material sequenced was blood. The receptors were sampled from a man in his 70s in good health.

Only a few counts were recorded for this clonotype. V gene TRBV29-1 combines with J gene TRBJ2-3, with D maybe TRBD2 (6 bases). The CDR3 is 11 amino acids. Germline values: CDR1 SQVTM, CDR2 ANQGSEA. The V and J ends lost 6 bases and 4 bases respectively, with 8 bases between them. The CDR3 here is CSVSGADTQYF. The CDR3 DNA is TGCAGCGTCTCGGGGGCAGATACGCAGTATTTT.

The sample holds one count of this clonotype. The chain carries TRBV6-2 or TRBV6-3 and TRBJ2-5; D uncertain. The J call may be in error: the DNA end matches TRBJ2-7 better. From germline, CDR1 is MNHEY and CDR2 SVGEGT. The CDR3 runs to 15 residues. The CDR3: CASSYLTKVAYEQYF. In DNA, the CDR3 is TGTGCCAGCAGTTACTTGACGAAAGTTGCCTACGAGCAGTACTTC.

Remarks on this clonotype: This may arise from a read error, as a much more abundant clone is one base away. The chain is built from TRBV29-1 and TRBJ2-5; D is possibly TRBD2 (5 bases). This CDR3 has 14 amino acids. The germline CDR1 and CDR2 sequences are SQVTM and ANQGSEA. CDR3 sequence: CSVEDRGLMQTLYF. The CDR3 coding sequence is TGCAGCGTTGAAGATCGAGGGCTGATGCAGACCCTGTACTTC. The full variable domain, with the rest looked up from reference TRBV29-1 and TRBJ2-5, is SAVISQKPSRDICQRGTSLTIQCQVDSQVTMMFWYRQQPGQSLTLIATANQGSEATYESGFVIDKFPISRPNLTFSTLTVSNMSPEDSSIYLCSVEDRGLMQTLYFGPGTRLLVL.

This clonotype was picked up a small number of times. This chain connects TRBV24-1 to TRBJ2-2, with 9 bases lining up with TRBD1. This CDR3 contains 18 residues. Losses at the gene ends were 1 base for V and 0 bases for J; bases not matched to a gene: 5. Germline V CDR1 and CDR2: KGHDR, SFDVKD. The CDR3, as DNA: TGTGCCACCAGTGATTTACCGGACAGGGGCGCGAACACCGGGGAGCTGTTTTTT. Its translation: CATSDLPDRGANTGELFF.

For this clonotype: One base away lies a much larger clone, so this may be a sequencing read error. The rearrangement joins TRBV5-1 to TRBJ2-5; 9 bases map to TRBD2. This CDR3 is 16 amino acids long. CDR1 and CDR2 (germline): SGHRS, YFSETQ. In DNA form, the CDR3 reads TGCGCCAGCAGCACCTCTAGCGGGAAAGGGGAAGAGACCCGGTACTTC. This gives the protein CASSTSSGKGEETRYF.

This clonotype was found many times. J is TRBJ2-1 and V is TRBV7-2; 11 bases align to TRBD2. CDR3 length equals 15 residues. With 6 bases clipped from V and 6 bases from J, the junction kept 7 bases outside the gene matches. Germline-derived CDR1 and CDR2 are SGHTA and FQGNSA. CDR3 sequence reads: CASSSLAGGGNEQFF. The CDR3 DNA follows: TGTGCCAGCAGTTCCCTAGCGGGAGGAGGCAATGAGCAGTTCTTC.

This clonotype was observed a few times. The rearrangement links TRBV7-2 to TRBJ1-4; a weak D match, TRBD1 (5 bases). CDR1 and CDR2 from the germline V gene are SGHTA and FQGNSA. This CDR3 spans 14 amino acids. Trimming took off 5 bases at V and 5 bases at J, with 12 bases between the two ends. CDR3 in DNA: TGTGCCAGCAGCCATAAGGACAAGAATGAAAAACTGTTTTTT. The encoded protein is CASSHKDKNEKLFF.